The subject of this entry is one TCR beta chain. This record belongs to a study of shared clonotypes between healthy human individuals. Some clones are missing from TCRdb's copy, which holds only in-frame ones; the method was immunoSEQ multiplex PCR. This table holds about 2 million clones, 85% to 95% found once. Germline values: CDR1 SGHTA, CDR2 FQGNSA. CDR3 length: 14 residues. V was shortened by 5 bases and J by 3 bases, with 13 bases between the two germline ends. The naive CD8 fraction comprised CD45RO-negative cells positively selected for CCR7 and excluded terminally differentiated effector memory CD45RA+ cells.

Input material: naive CD8+ T cells sorted from blood. The TCR sequence derives from a man aged 18-30 years in good health. The chain uses TRBV7-2 and TRBJ2-5; D unresolved. The CDR3 protein is CASSPDWVKETQYF. The CDR3 DNA follows: TGTGCCAGCAGCCCTGACTGGGTCAAAGAGACCCAGTACTTC.